Below, 27 T cell receptor beta chains from the same sample are listed, as sequenced in a study of blood T cell repertoires in COVID-19. The protocol was immunoSEQ multiplex PCR, while the TCRdb copy is restricted to in-frame clones and leaves out a portion. The sample has 250,000 to 350,000 clones, around nine tenths seen once; the top ten hold nearly 7%. Input material: peripheral blood. Every receptor here comes from a woman aged 25 to 45 with COVID-19, enrolled during active disease.

The chain couples TRBV5-1 to TRBJ2-1, with 7 bases fitting TRBD1. The CDR3 contains 15 residues. Germline V gene sequence: CDR1 SGHRS, CDR2 YFSETQ. The J segment lost 1 base and the V segment lost 4 bases, leaving 5 bases of the junction unmatched. The CDR3 sequence is CASSGTGVSYNEQFF. The CDR3 DNA reads TGCGCCAGCAGCGGAACAGGGGTTTCCTACAATGAGCAGTTCTTC.

This clone has more than one count but fewer than ten. This rearrangement joins TRBV2 to TRBJ1-2; D is undetermined. Deletions cut 4 bases from V and 0 bases from J, with 12 bases between. Looked up from germline, CDR1 is SNHLY and CDR2 is FYNNEI. There are 15 residues in the CDR3. CDR3 coding DNA: TGTGCCAGCAGTGGTCTGTCCCCCGCTAACTATGGCTACACCTTC. It translates to CASSGLSPANYGYTF.

This rearrangement joins TRBV2 to TRBJ1-6; 7 nucleotides match TRBD1. The ends lost 1 base at V and 10 bases at J; junction bases unmatched: 7. CDR3 length equals 15 residues. Germline CDR1 reads SNHLY; CDR2 reads FYNNEI. The CDR3, as DNA: TGTGCCAGCAGTGAAGAACTACAGGGGTCCTCACCCCTCCACTTT. It yields the protein CASSEELQGSSPLHF.

The J gene is TRBJ2-5, the V gene TRBV28, with TRBD2 identical over 8 bases. CDR3 size: 14 residues. The ends lost 6 bases at V and 3 bases at J; junction bases unmatched: 6. The germline V gene has CDR1 MDHEN and CDR2 SYDVKM. CDR3 in amino acids: CASRTSLAEETQYF. Here the CDR3 DNA reads TGTGCCAGCAGGACTTCACTAGCGGAAGAGACCCAGTACTTC. The whole variable domain, filled in from reference TRBV28 and TRBJ2-5, reads DVKVTQSSRYLVKRTGEKVFLECVQDMDHENMFWYRQDPGLGLRLIYFSYDVKMKEKGDIPEGYSVSREKKERFSLILESASTNQTSMYLCASRTSLAEETQYFGPGTRLLVL.

The chain links TRBV28 to TRBJ1-1, with unresolved D. The CDR3 contains 11 residues. Trimming removed 4 bases at V and 13 bases at J, with 13 bases between. The germline gives CDR1 MDHEN, CDR2 SYDVKM. CDR3 DNA: TGTGCCAGCAGTTCCTTGGAGGGCCTTTTCTTT. This gives the protein CASSSLEGLFF.

This clone came up once. V usage is TRBV6-2 or TRBV6-3 and J usage is TRBJ2-7; maybe TRBD1 (6 bases). Trimming took off 3 bases at V and 6 bases at J, with 12 bases between the two ends. The CDR3 has 13 amino acids. Per the germline V gene, CDR1 is MNHEY and CDR2 is SVGEGT. The CDR3 protein is CASSYSGTLEQYF. CDR3 in DNA: TGTGCCAGCAGTTATTCCGGGACACTCGAGCAGTACTTC.

The rearrangement uses TRBV10-3 and TRBJ2-3, with 13 bases identical to TRBD2. The V gene's germline CDR1 is ENHRY and CDR2 SYGVKD. The CDR3 is made up of 16 amino acids. The junction had 9 bases not matched to a gene; V was cut back by 10 bases and J by 2 bases. The CDR3 DNA reads as TGTGCCACCACTCCGGGACTAGCGGGACCCACAGATACGCAGTATTTT. Its protein is CATTPGLAGPTDTQYF.

This clone appeared a few times. The chain combines TRBV14 with TRBJ1-5; D is perhaps TRBD1 (6 bases). This CDR3 is built from 13 residues. CDR1 and CDR2 from the germline V gene are SGHDN and FVKESK. The V end was cut by 5 bases, the J end by 6 bases, with 11 bases between. The CDR3 DNA sequence: TGTGCCAGCAGCGGGGGGGCTGGTCAGCCCCAGCATTTT. Residues: CASSGGAGQPQHF.

The chain recombines TRBV20-1 with TRBJ1-6; D remains unclear. Germline-derived CDR1 and CDR2 are DFQATT and SNEGSKA (reference sequence). V lost 3 bases and J lost 7, with 7 bases in between. This CDR3 contains 12 residues. This CDR3 is CSASYSNSPLHF. The CDR3 DNA is TGCAGTGCTAGTTACAGCAATTCACCCCTCCACTTT.

The CDR3 is CASSKRGQDNQPQHF. DNA for the CDR3: TGTGCCAGCAGCAAGCGGGGACAGGACAATCAGCCCCAGCATTTT. V gene TRBV5-8 combines with J gene TRBJ1-5; TRBD1 aligns across 8 bases. Germline CDR1 SGHTS, CDR2 YDEGEE. V lost 4 bases and J lost 3; bases outside the gene matches: 6. This CDR3 region has 15 residues.

The chain couples TRBV7-2 to TRBJ1-2; D unresolved. CDR1 and CDR2 (germline): SGHTA, FQGNSA. The CDR3 covers 12 residues. Trimming pared 5 bases from V and 7 bases from J, leaving 11 bases between. CDR3 protein: CASSTRRGGYTF. CDR3 in DNA: TGTGCCAGCAGCACCCGACGGGGTGGCTACACCTTC.

The chain is built from TRBV28 and TRBJ2-5, with D possibly TRBD1 on 5 matching bases. Germline CDR1 is MDHEN and CDR2 is SYDVKM. V shed 5 bases and J shed 4 bases, with 14 bases lying between them. The CDR3 runs 14 residues. Written as DNA, the CDR3 is TGTGCCAGCAGTACCCCTTTGGGGCGAGAGACCCAGTACTTC. It encodes CASSTPLGRETQYF.

V usage is TRBV5-6 and J usage is TRBJ1-2; D might be TRBD1 (6 bases). Germline V gene lookup returns CDR1 SGHDT and CDR2 YYEEEE. The CDR3 is made up of 14 amino acids. V shed 4 bases and J shed 4 bases, with 14 bases lying between them. The CDR3 nucleotides are TGTGCCAGCAGCCCGGGCGCAGGGGCCTATGGCTACACCTTC. Translation: CASSPGAGAYGYTF.

The J gene is TRBJ2-3, the V gene TRBV11-2; 7 bases align to TRBD2. V was pared by 4 bases and J by 5 bases, with 12 bases of the junction left unmatched. CDR1 and CDR2 (germline): SGHAT, FQNNGV. CDR3 length: 16 amino acids. CDR3 bases: TGTGCCAGCAGCTCTTACCTTGTTGGGAGGGAAGATACGCAGTATTTT. Encoded protein: CASSSYLVGREDTQYF.

The chain recombines TRBV6-5 with TRBJ1-1; 8 bases line up with TRBD1. V lost 2 bases, J lost 0 bases, and 5 bases stayed unmatched. The CDR3 runs 16 residues. CDR1 is MNHEY, CDR2 SVGAGI, per germline. The CDR3 sequence is CASSYTNRGMNTEAFF. CDR3 bases: TGTGCCAGCAGTTACACAAACAGGGGGATGAACACTGAAGCTTTCTTT.

The J gene is TRBJ2-2, the V gene TRBV15; 11 bases map to TRBD2. Germline V gives CDR1 LNHNV, CDR2 YYDKDF (reference sequence). J was trimmed by 7 bases and V by 0 bases; bases with no gene match: 7. The CDR3 sequence is 17 residues long. The CDR3 loop is CATSRDPASGRNGELFF. The CDR3 DNA reads TGTGCCACCAGCAGAGACCCGGCTAGCGGGAGGAACGGGGAGCTGTTTTTT.

The chain uses TRBV4-1 and TRBJ1-2; 9 bases match TRBD1. The CDR3 is made up of 14 amino acids. With V trimmed by 2 bases and J by 7 bases, 5 bases remained unmatched. Germline-derived CDR1 and CDR2 are MGHRA and YSYEKL. Here the CDR3 DNA reads TGCGCCAGCAGCCAAACAGGGGGCGCGGGTGGCTACACCTTC. Protein: CASSQTGGAGGYTF.

This clone was found a few times. The chain links TRBV5-1 to TRBJ1-2; D might be TRBD1 (5 bases). The V gene lost 3 bases and the J gene lost 2 bases, with 14 bases spanning the gap. The germline CDR1 and CDR2 sequences are SGHRS and YFSETQ. The CDR3 is made up of 15 amino acids. CDR3 region: CASSWGGEANYGYTF. CDR3 in DNA: TGCGCCAGCAGCTGGGGCGGGGAGGCGAACTATGGCTACACCTTC.

The chain is built from TRBV28 and TRBJ2-4, with a tentative D call TRBD2 (5 bases). This CDR3 has 14 residues. The V gene lost 5 bases and the J gene lost 3 bases, with 11 bases spanning the gap. Germline V CDR1 and CDR2: MDHEN, SYDVKM. The CDR3 DNA reads TGTGCCAGCAGTACAAGACGGGGCAAAAACATTCAGTACTTC. Translation gives CASSTRRGKNIQYF.

V is TRBV7-2 and J is TRBJ2-7, with TRBD1 matching 8 bases. In germline, CDR1 is SGHTA, CDR2 FQGNSA. V lost 4 bases, J lost 6 bases, and 8 bases stayed unmatched. This CDR3 is 14 amino acids long. The CDR3 loop is CASSYPGTGFEQYF. CDR3 DNA sequence: TGTGCCAGCAGCTACCCCGGGACAGGCTTCGAGCAGTACTTC.

This chain connects TRBV27 to TRBJ2-7; 10 nucleotides line up with TRBD2. The CDR3 totals 15 residues. Germline CDR1 is MNHEY and CDR2 is SMNVEV (reference sequence). J gave up 5 bases and V 5 bases, and 9 bases lay outside the gene matches. This CDR3 reads CASSPISGRKDEQYF. DNA for the CDR3: TGTGCCAGCAGTCCAATTAGCGGGAGGAAGGACGAGCAGTACTTC.

The chain links TRBV6-5 to TRBJ1-1; the D is unclear. Germline CDR1 and CDR2: MNHEY and SVGAGI. V lost 5 bases, J lost 3 bases, and 16 bases lay in between. This CDR3 comprises 15 residues. The DNA for the CDR3 is TGTGCCAGCAGTCTCTTATACAACCGGGACACTGAAGCTTTCTTT. It codes for CASSLLYNRDTEAFF.

The chain combines TRBV6-5 with TRBJ1-1, with no clear D. The CDR3 is 12 amino acids. V shed 6 bases and J shed 1 base, with 6 bases lying between them. Germline CDR1 is MNHEY and CDR2 is SVGAGI. CDR3 region: CASRRTNTEAFF. The CDR3 nucleotides read TGTGCCAGCAGGAGAACGAACACTGAAGCTTTCTTT.

J is TRBJ1-1 and V is TRBV28; D gene uncertain. The CDR3 has 16 residues. Trimming left V 5 bases short and J 4 bases short, with 20 bases between. The V gene's germline CDR1 is MDHEN and CDR2 SYDVKM. CDR3 sequence reads: CASSPGITVVRTEAFF. CDR3 bases: TGTGCCAGCAGTCCCGGGATAACTGTGGTTCGCACTGAAGCTTTCTTT.

The rearrangement links TRBV6-4 to TRBJ2-2; D uncertain. The CDR3 runs to 15 residues. Germline-derived CDR1 and CDR2 are MRHNA and SNTAGT. The germline V and J ends were trimmed by 2 bases and 6 bases, with 13 bases remaining between them. Here the CDR3 DNA reads TGTGCCAGCAGTGACGGGCAGAAACACGCCGGGGAGCTGTTTTTT. Amino acid sequence: CASSDGQKHAGELFF.

Notes on this clone: Other DNA sequences in this specimen translate into the identical CDR3. The rearrangement uses TRBV4-2 and TRBJ1-1; perhaps TRBD1 as D (5 bases). The CDR3 covers 15 residues. The V end was cut by 0 bases, the J end by 0 bases, with 8 bases between. Per germline, CDR1 LGHNA and CDR2 YNFKEQ. The DNA of the CDR3 is TGTGCCAGCAGCCAAGAAGGGGCCCTGAACACTGAAGCTTTCTTT. This codes for CASSQEGALNTEAFF.

V usage is TRBV6-8 and J usage is TRBJ1-5; 7 bases match TRBD1. Germline CDR1 MNHGY, CDR2 SAAAGT. This CDR3 contains 13 residues. V was pared by 4 bases and J by 6 bases, with 3 bases of the junction left unmatched. DNA of the CDR3: TGTGCCAGCAGTTTCGACAGGGTTCAGCCCCAGCATTTT. This sequence encodes CASSFDRVQPQHF.